This is a list of T cell receptor beta chains from one sample in a study of CD8 T cells in Susac syndrome. TCRdb analysed the immunoSEQ multiplex PCR reads with MiXCR anew, one entry per CDR3 protein. The data show 130,000 to 150,000 distinct CDR3 sequences, around 94% seen once. The material sequenced was CD4+ T cells from PBMCs. The receptor set was obtained from a human donor in good health. Both conserved end residues are part of each CDR3. Fields, in order: CDR3 DNA, CDR3 protein, CDR3 length, clone size, D gene, V gene, J gene. A D gene is named only where the DNA matches it firmly. Where a row states a size, it is once, few, many or the class of an expanded clone; other rows omit it.

cdr3_nt: TGTGCCAGCAGTCGTGGAGGGGCGGCCGGAGCTTTCTTT
cdr3_aa: CASSRGGAAGAFF
cdr3_length: 13
clone_size: NA
d_call: NA
v_call: TRBV6-5
j_call: TRBJ1-1

cdr3_nt: TGTGCCACCAGTGACCCGGGACAGGGGCTTGGGCAGCCCCAGCATTTT
cdr3_aa: CATSDPGQGLGQPQHF
cdr3_length: 16
clone_size: few
d_call: TRBD1
v_call: TRBV24-1
j_call: TRBJ1-5

cdr3_nt: TGCAGTGCTGGGCCGACAGGAATCTACTCTGGGGCCAACGTCCTGACTTTC
cdr3_aa: CSAGPTGIYSGANVLTF
cdr3_length: 17
clone_size: NA
d_call: NA
v_call: TRBV20-1
j_call: TRBJ2-6

cdr3_nt: TGCAGTGCTAGAGGTAGGAGGTACAATGAGCAGTTCTTC
cdr3_aa: CSARGRRYNEQFF
cdr3_length: 13
clone_size: NA
d_call: NA
v_call: TRBV20-1
j_call: TRBJ2-1

cdr3_nt: TGCGCCAGCAGCAATGGAAACATTCAGTACTTC
cdr3_aa: CASSNGNIQYF
cdr3_length: 11
clone_size: few
d_call: NA
v_call: TRBV5-1
j_call: TRBJ2-4

cdr3_nt: TGCGCCAGCAGCAAAATGGGACGGCTTAGGGCGGATACGCAGTATTTT
cdr3_aa: CASSKMGRLRADTQYF
cdr3_length: 16
clone_size: NA
d_call: NA
v_call: TRBV5-1
j_call: TRBJ2-3

cdr3_nt: TGTGCCAGCAGCTTAAACCGAGTTGGAGAGACCCAGTACTTC
cdr3_aa: CASSLNRVGETQYF
cdr3_length: 14
clone_size: once
d_call: NA
v_call: TRBV11-2
j_call: TRBJ2-5

cdr3_nt: TGCAGCTCGGACTCGCCGGCCAGCACAGATACGCAGTATTTT
cdr3_aa: CSSDSPASTDTQYF
cdr3_length: 14
clone_size: NA
d_call: NA
v_call: TRBV29-1
j_call: TRBJ2-3

cdr3_nt: TGTGCCACCAGTGATTTGGAGAGGCAGTACTTC
cdr3_aa: CATSDLERQYF
cdr3_length: 11
clone_size: NA
d_call: NA
v_call: TRBV24-1
j_call: TRBJ2-7

cdr3_nt: TGTGCCAGCAGCGCCGGGGTATCTGGGAATCAGCCCCAGCATTTT
cdr3_aa: CASSAGVSGNQPQHF
cdr3_length: 15
clone_size: NA
d_call: NA
v_call: TRBV9
j_call: TRBJ1-5

cdr3_nt: TGCGCCAGCAGTCCCTGCAGAAACACCGGGGAGCTGTTTTTT
cdr3_aa: CASSPCRNTGELFF
cdr3_length: 14
clone_size: NA
d_call: NA
v_call: TRBV23-1
j_call: TRBJ2-2

cdr3_nt: TGTGCCAGCCGACTAGCCCGTGGCGGGGAGCAGTACTTC
cdr3_aa: CASRLARGGEQYF
cdr3_length: 13
clone_size: once
d_call: TRBD2
v_call: TRBV10-3
j_call: TRBJ2-7

cdr3_nt: TGCAGTGCTAGAGACTTAAGGCTTTTCCAAGAGACCCAGTACTTC
cdr3_aa: CSARDLRLFQETQYF
cdr3_length: 15
clone_size: NA
d_call: NA
v_call: TRBV20-1
j_call: TRBJ2-5

cdr3_nt: TGTGCCTGGAGTGTAGGTTCCTCCCAGCGCCCGCAAGAGACCCAGTACTTC
cdr3_aa: CAWSVGSSQRPQETQYF
cdr3_length: 17
clone_size: NA
d_call: NA
v_call: TRBV30
j_call: TRBJ2-5

cdr3_nt: TGTGCCAGCAGCGCAGGGTTCTTAGCCGTCTACAATGAGCAGTTCTTC
cdr3_aa: CASSAGFLAVYNEQFF
cdr3_length: 16
clone_size: NA
d_call: NA
v_call: TRBV5-6
j_call: TRBJ2-1

cdr3_nt: TGTGCCAGTAGTAACCTAGCGGGAGGGCCCAATGAGCAGTTCTTC
cdr3_aa: CASSNLAGGPNEQFF
cdr3_length: 15
clone_size: NA
d_call: TRBD2
v_call: TRBV19
j_call: TRBJ2-1

cdr3_nt: TGCGCCAGCAGCATCCAACTAGCCACAGATACGCAGTATTTT
cdr3_aa: CASSIQLATDTQYF
cdr3_length: 14
clone_size: NA
d_call: NA
v_call: TRBV5-1
j_call: TRBJ2-3

cdr3_nt: TGTGCCAGCAGCACCTGGTCGGAAAACACTGAAGCTTTCTTT
cdr3_aa: CASSTWSENTEAFF
cdr3_length: 14
clone_size: NA
d_call: NA
v_call: TRBV3-1
j_call: TRBJ1-1

cdr3_nt: TGCAGTGCTAGCGCACAGGGGCACTACGAGCAGTACTTC
cdr3_aa: CSASAQGHYEQYF
cdr3_length: 13
clone_size: NA
d_call: TRBD1
v_call: TRBV20-1
j_call: TRBJ2-7

cdr3_nt: TGTGCCAGCAGCCAAGAAGGGGCTAGCACAGATACGCAGTATTTT
cdr3_aa: CASSQEGASTDTQYF
cdr3_length: 15
clone_size: NA
d_call: NA
v_call: TRBV3-1
j_call: TRBJ2-3

cdr3_nt: TGTGCCAGCAGTGCGGGACAGGGTTACTATGGCTACACCTTC
cdr3_aa: CASSAGQGYYGYTF
cdr3_length: 14
clone_size: NA
d_call: TRBD1
v_call: TRBV2
j_call: TRBJ1-2

cdr3_nt: TGCGCCAGCAGCTTCGACCGACTAGCGGGAGGGCCCCCCTACGAGCAGTACTTC
cdr3_aa: CASSFDRLAGGPPYEQYF
cdr3_length: 18
clone_size: NA
d_call: TRBD2
v_call: TRBV5-1
j_call: TRBJ2-7

cdr3_nt: TGTGCCAGCAGTCCGAGGCCCTACGAGCAGTACTTC
cdr3_aa: CASSPRPYEQYF
cdr3_length: 12
clone_size: few
d_call: NA
v_call: TRBV12-3/TRBV12-4
j_call: TRBJ2-7

cdr3_nt: TGTGCCAGCAGCGCTGGACTTCTCTCCACAGATACGCAGTATTTT
cdr3_aa: CASSAGLLSTDTQYF
cdr3_length: 15
clone_size: NA
d_call: NA
v_call: TRBV5-6
j_call: TRBJ2-3

cdr3_nt: TGTGCTAGTGCCCTCAGCGGACAGTTCACAGATACGCAGTATTTT
cdr3_aa: CASALSGQFTDTQYF
cdr3_length: 15
clone_size: NA
d_call: NA
v_call: TRBV12-5
j_call: TRBJ2-3

cdr3_nt: TGTGCCAGCAGCTTAGGACTAGCGGGAACCGGGGAGCTGTTTTTT
cdr3_aa: CASSLGLAGTGELFF
cdr3_length: 15
clone_size: NA
d_call: TRBD2
v_call: TRBV11-3
j_call: TRBJ2-2

cdr3_nt: TGCGCCAGCAGGAAGATCTTAAGGGGGAGGGGAGAAAAACTGTTTTTT
cdr3_aa: CASRKILRGRGEKLFF
cdr3_length: 16
clone_size: NA
d_call: NA
v_call: TRBV4-1
j_call: TRBJ1-4

cdr3_nt: TGTGCCAGCTCACCTTTGGACGGGCCGAACACTGAAGCTTTCTTT
cdr3_aa: CASSPLDGPNTEAFF
cdr3_length: 15
clone_size: NA
d_call: NA
v_call: TRBV18
j_call: TRBJ1-1